This TCR beta chain was sequenced during a study of cytotoxic CD8 clonotypes in ibrutinib-treated CLL. This clone was found a few times. The germline gives CDR1 SSHAT, CDR2 FNYEAQ (reference sequence). The CDR3 extends over 14 amino acids. The ends lost 4 bases at V and 1 base at J; junction bases unmatched: 4. Only in-frame clones appear in the TCRdb table, and some are missing; sequencing was by immunoSEQ multiplex PCR. Altogether some 120,000 clones are present, more than 55% being singletons, with the ten largest covering 37%. The material was PBMCs, obtained after 24 months of ibrutinib treatment. The chain is built from TRBV7-7 and TRBJ2-7; 7 nucleotides line up with TRBD1. The receptor comes from a human donor with chronic lymphocytic leukemia. The chain's CDR3 is CASSYRQGSYEQYF. CDR3 sequence (DNA): TGTGCCAGCAGCTACCGACAGGGTTCCTACGAGCAGTACTTC. The full variable domain, completed using reference TRBV7-7 and TRBJ2-7, is GAGVSQSPRYKVTKRGQDVTLRCDPISSHATLYWYQQALGQGPEFLTYFNYEAQPDKSGLPSDRFSAERPEGSISTLTIQRTEQRDSAMYRCASSYRQGSYEQYFGPGTRLTVT.